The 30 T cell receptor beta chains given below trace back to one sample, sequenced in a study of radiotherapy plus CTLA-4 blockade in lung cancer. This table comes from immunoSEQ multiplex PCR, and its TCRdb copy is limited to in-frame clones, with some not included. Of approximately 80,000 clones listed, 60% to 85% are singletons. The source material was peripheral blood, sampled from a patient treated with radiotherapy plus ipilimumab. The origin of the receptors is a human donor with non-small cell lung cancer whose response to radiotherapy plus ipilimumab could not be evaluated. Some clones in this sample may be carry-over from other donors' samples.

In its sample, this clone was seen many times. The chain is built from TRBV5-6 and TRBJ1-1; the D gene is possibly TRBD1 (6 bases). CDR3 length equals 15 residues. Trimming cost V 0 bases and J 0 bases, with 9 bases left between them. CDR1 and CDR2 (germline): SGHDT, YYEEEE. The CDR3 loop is CASSLDREMNTEAFF. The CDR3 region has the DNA TGTGCCAGCAGCTTGGACAGGGAGATGAACACTGAAGCTTTCTTT.

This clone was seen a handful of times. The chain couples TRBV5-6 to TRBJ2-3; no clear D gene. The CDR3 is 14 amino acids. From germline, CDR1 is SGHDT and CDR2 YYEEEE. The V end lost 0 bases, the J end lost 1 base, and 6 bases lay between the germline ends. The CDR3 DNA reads TGTGCCAGCAGCTTGGGGTTAGGCACAGATACGCAGTATTTT. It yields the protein CASSLGLGTDTQYF.

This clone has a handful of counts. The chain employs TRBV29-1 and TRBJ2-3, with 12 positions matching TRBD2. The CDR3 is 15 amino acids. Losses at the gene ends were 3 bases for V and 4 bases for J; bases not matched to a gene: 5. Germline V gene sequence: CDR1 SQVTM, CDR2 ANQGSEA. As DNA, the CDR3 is TGCAGCGTTGACGGACTAGCGGGGAACGCAGATACGCAGTATTTT. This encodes CSVDGLAGNADTQYF.

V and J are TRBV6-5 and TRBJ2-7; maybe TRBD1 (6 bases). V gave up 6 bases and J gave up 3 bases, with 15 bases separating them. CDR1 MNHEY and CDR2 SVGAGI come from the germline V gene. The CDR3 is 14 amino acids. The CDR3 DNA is TGTGCCAGCAGGCTGACAGGTCGGAACTACGAGCAGTACTTC. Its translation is CASRLTGRNYEQYF.

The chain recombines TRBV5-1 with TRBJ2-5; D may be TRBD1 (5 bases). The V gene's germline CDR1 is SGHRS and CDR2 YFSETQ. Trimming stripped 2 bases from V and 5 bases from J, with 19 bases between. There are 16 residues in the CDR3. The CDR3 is CASSLNRLSDLETQYF. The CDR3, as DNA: TGCGCCAGCAGCTTAAACAGGCTATCTGATCTGGAGACCCAGTACTTC.

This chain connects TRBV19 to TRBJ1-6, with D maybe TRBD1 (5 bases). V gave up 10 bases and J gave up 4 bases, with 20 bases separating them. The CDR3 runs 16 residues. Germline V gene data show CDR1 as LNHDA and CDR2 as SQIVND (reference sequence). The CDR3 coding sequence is TGTGCCACCCGTATGGGGTCCAGGGTGTATAATTCACCCCTCCACTTT. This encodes CATRMGSRVYNSPLHF. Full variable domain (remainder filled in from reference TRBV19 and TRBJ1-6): DGGITQSPKYLFRKEGQNVTLSCEQNLNHDAMYWYRQDPGQGLRLIYYSQIVNDFQKGDIAEGYSVSREKKESFPLTVTSAQKNPTAFYLCATRMGSRVYNSPLHFGNGTRLTVT.

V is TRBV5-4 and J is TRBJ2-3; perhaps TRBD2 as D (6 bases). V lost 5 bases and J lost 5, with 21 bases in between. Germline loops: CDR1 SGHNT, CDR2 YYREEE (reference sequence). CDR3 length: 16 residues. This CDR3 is CASRSGTGAAGDTQYF. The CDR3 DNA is TGTGCCAGCAGATCGGGGACGGGAGCGGCGGGAGATACGCAGTATTTT.

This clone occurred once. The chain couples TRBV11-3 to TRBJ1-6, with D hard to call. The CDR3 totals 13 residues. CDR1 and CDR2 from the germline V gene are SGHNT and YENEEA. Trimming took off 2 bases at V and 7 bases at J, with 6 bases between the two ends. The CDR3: CASSLSPNSPLHF. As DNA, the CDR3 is TGTGCCAGCAGCTTAAGCCCAAATTCACCCCTCCACTTT.

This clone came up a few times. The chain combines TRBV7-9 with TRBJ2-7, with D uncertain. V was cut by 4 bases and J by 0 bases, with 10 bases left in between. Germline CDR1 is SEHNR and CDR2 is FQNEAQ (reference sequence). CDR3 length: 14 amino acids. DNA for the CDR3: TGTGCCAGCAGCTCCAGGTCCCACTCCTACGAGCAGTACTTC. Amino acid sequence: CASSSRSHSYEQYF.

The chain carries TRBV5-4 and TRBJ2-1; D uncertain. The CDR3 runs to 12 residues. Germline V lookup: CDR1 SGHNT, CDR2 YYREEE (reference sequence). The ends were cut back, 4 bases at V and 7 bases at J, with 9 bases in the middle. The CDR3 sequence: CASSAILNEQFF. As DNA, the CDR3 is TGTGCCAGCAGCGCGATCCTAAATGAGCAGTTCTTC.

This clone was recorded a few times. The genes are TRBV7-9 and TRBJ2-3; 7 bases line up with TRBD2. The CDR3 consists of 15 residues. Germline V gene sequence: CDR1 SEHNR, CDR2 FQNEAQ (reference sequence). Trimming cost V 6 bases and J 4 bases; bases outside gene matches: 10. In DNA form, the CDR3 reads TGTGCCAGCAGATTCAGCGGGGAGTCGCCAGATACGCAGTATTTT. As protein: CASRFSGESPDTQYF.

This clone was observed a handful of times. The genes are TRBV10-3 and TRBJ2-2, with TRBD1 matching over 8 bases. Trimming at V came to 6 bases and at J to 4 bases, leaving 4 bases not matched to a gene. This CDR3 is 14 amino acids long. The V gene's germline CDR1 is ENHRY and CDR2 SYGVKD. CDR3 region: CAIRGQGRTGELFF. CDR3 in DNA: TGTGCCATCAGAGGACAGGGTCGCACCGGGGAGCTGTTTTTT.

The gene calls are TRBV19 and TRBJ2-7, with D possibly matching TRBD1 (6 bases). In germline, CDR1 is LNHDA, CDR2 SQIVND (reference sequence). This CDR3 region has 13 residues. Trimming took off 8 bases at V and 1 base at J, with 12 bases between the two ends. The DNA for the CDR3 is TGTGCCAGTGGTCGGGACAAGTCCTACGAGCAGTACTTC. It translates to CASGRDKSYEQYF.

This CDR3 is CASREWGGQGARGELFF. The CDR3 region has the DNA TGTGCCAGCAGGGAATGGGGAGGGCAGGGGGCGAGGGGGGAGCTGTTTTTT. The chain recombines TRBV27 with TRBJ2-2, with D possibly matching TRBD1 (8 bases). V was trimmed by 6 bases and J by 8 bases, leaving 25 bases between them. CDR3 length: 17 residues. In germline, CDR1 is MNHEY, CDR2 SMNVEV (reference sequence).

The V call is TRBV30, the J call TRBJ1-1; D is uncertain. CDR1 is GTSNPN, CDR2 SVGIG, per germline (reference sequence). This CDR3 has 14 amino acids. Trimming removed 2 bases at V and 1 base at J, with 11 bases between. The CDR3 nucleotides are TGTGCCTGGAGTATTCGCAGTCCGAACACTGAAGCTTTCTTT. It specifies CAWSIRSPNTEAFF.

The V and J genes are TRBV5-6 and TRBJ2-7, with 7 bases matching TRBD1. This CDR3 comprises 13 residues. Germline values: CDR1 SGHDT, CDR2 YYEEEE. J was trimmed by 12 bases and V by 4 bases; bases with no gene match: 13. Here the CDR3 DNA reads TGTGCCAGCAGCCTACAGGGGTCGGGACAGCCGTACTTC. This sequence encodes CASSLQGSGQPYF.

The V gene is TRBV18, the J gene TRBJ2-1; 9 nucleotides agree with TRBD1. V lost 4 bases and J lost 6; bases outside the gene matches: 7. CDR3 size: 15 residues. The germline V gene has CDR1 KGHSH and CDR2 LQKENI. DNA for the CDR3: TGTGCCAGCTCACTCGGACAGGGGACCTCCAATGAGCAGTTCTTC. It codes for CASSLGQGTSNEQFF.

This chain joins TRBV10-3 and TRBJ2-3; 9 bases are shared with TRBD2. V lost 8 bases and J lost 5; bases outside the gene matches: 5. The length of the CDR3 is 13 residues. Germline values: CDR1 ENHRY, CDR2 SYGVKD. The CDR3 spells CAISSGAGDTQYF. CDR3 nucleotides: TGTGCCATCTCTAGCGGGGCGGGAGATACGCAGTATTTT.

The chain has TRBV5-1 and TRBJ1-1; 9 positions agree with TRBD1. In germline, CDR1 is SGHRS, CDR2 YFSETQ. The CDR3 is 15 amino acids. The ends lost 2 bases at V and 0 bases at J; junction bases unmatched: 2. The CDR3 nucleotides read TGCGCCAGCAGCTTACAGGGGGCTGTGAACACTGAAGCTTTCTTT. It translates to CASSLQGAVNTEAFF.

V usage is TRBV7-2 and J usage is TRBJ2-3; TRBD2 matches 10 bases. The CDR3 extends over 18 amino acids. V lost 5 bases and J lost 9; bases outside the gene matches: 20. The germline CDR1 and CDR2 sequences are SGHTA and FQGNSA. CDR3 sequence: CASSPVGSSGGTERTQYF. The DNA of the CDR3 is TGTGCCAGCAGCCCAGTCGGGTCTAGCGGGGGAACGGAGAGGACGCAGTATTTT. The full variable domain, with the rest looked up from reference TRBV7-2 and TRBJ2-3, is GAGVSQSPSNKVTEKGKDVELRCDPISGHTALYWYRQSLGQGLEFLIYFQGNSAPDKSGLPSDRFSAERTGGSVSTLTIQRTQQEDSAVYLCASSPVGSSGGTERTQYFGPGTRLTVL.

The DNA for the CDR3 is TGTGCCAGCAGCTTGGGTCGGGTAGTGGGCACTGAAGCTTTCTTT. It is translated as CASSLGRVVGTEAFF. This sequence joins TRBV5-4 and TRBJ1-1; D is undetermined. CDR3 length: 15 amino acids. V was clipped by 0 bases and J by 4 bases, with 13 bases between them. The germline V gene encodes CDR1 SGHNT and CDR2 YYREEE (reference sequence).

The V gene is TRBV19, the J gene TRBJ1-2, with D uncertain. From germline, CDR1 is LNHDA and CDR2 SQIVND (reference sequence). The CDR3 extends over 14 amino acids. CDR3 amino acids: CASEGRPQDYGYTF. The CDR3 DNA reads TGTGCGTCCGAGGGAAGGCCCCAGGACTATGGCTACACCTTC.

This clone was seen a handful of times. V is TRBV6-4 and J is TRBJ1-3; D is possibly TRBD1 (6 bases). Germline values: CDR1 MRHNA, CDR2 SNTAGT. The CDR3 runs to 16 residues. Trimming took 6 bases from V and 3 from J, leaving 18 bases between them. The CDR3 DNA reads TGTGCCAGCAGACCCATGACAGGCTCCCTTGGAAACACCATATATTTT. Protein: CASRPMTGSLGNTIYF.

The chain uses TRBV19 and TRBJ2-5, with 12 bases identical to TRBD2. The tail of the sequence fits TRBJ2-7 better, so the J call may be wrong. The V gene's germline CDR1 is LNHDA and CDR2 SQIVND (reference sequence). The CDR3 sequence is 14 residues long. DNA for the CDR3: TGTGCCAGTAGCCCGGGACTAGCGGGCTACGAGCAGTACTTC. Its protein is CASSPGLAGYEQYF.

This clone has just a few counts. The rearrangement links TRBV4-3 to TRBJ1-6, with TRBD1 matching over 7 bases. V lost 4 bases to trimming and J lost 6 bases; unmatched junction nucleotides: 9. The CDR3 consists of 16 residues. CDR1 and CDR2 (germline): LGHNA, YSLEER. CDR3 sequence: CASSRALTGSNSPLHF. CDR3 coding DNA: TGCGCCAGCAGCCGGGCTTTGACAGGGAGTAATTCACCCCTCCACTTT.

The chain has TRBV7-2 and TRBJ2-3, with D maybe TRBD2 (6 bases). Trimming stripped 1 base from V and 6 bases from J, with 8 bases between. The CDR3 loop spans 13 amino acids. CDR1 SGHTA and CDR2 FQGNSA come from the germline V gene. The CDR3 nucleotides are TGTGCCAGCAGCTTAGTTCGGGGGGATACGCAGTATTTT. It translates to CASSLVRGDTQYF. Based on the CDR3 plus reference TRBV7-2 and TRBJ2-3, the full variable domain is GAGVSQSPSNKVTEKGKDVELRCDPISGHTALYWYRQSLGQGLEFLIYFQGNSAPDKSGLPSDRFSAERTGGSVSTLTIQRTQQEDSAVYLCASSLVRGDTQYFGPGTRLTVL.

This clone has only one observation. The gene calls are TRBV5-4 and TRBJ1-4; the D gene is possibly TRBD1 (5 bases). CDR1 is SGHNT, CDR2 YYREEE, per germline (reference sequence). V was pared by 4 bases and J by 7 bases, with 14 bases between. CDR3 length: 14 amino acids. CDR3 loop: CASSRSRVPEKLFF. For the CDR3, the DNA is TGTGCCAGCAGCCGTTCCAGGGTCCCTGAAAAACTGTTTTTT.

DNA of the CDR3: TGTGCCAGCAGCCCCGGCGGGTTCCGCTCCTACGAGCAGTACTTC. Translation: CASSPGGFRSYEQYF. The J gene is TRBJ2-7, the V gene TRBV9; D is possibly TRBD2 (5 bases). This CDR3 comprises 15 residues. The germline CDR1 and CDR2 sequences are SGDLS and YYNGEE. V shed 4 bases and J shed 0 bases, with 14 bases lying between them.

The CDR3 nucleotides are TGTGCCAGCAGTTCTTCCCCGGGGGGAGCCTACGAGCAGTACTTC. Its protein product is CASSSSPGGAYEQYF. The chain uses TRBV11-1 and TRBJ2-7, with 7 bases identical to TRBD2. Germline V gives CDR1 SGHAT, CDR2 FQDESV (reference sequence). J gave up 2 bases and V 6 bases, and 10 bases lay outside the gene matches. The CDR3 runs 15 residues. Variable domain in full (rest from reference TRBV11-1 and TRBJ2-7): EAEVAQSPRYKITEKSQAVAFWCDPISGHATLYWYRQILGQGPELLVQFQDESVVDDSQLPKDRFSAERLKGVDSTLKIQPAELGDSAMYLCASSSSPGGAYEQYFGPGTRLTVT.

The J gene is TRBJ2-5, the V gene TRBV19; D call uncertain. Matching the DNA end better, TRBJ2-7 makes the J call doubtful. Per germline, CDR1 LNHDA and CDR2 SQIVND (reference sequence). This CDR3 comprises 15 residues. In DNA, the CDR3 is TGTGCCAGTAGTATCCGACACCTGAGCTCCTACGAGCAGTACTTC. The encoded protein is CASSIRHLSSYEQYF.